Listed here are 15 T cell receptor beta chains from one sample, sequenced in a study of shared clonotypes between healthy human individuals. Data came from immunoSEQ multiplex PCR; TCRdb stores just in-frame clones and leaves some out. The data contain around 700,000 clones, less than 80% of them singletons. The sample consisted of memory CD4+ T cells sorted from blood. Sample subset: CD45RA-negative fraction. These receptors were collected from a woman in her thirties in good health.

This clone has a handful of counts. V usage is TRBV6-5 and J usage is TRBJ1-5; the D is unclear. V was cut by 5 bases and J by 3 bases, with 11 bases left in between. Per germline, CDR1 MNHEY and CDR2 SVGAGI. The CDR3 covers 14 residues. The CDR3 nucleotides read TGTGCCAGCAGTAACGCCAGGTACAATCAGCCCCAGCATTTT. Its translation: CASSNARYNQPQHF.

This clone was counted at least ten times. The V and J genes are TRBV28 and TRBJ2-5; D uncertain. The germline CDR1 and CDR2 sequences are MDHEN and SYDVKM. Trimming took 1 base from V and 6 from J, leaving 9 bases between them. The CDR3 has 13 residues. In nucleotides, the CDR3 is TGTGCCAGCAGTTTATACTCGGTGAAGACCCAGTACTTC. Its translation: CASSLYSVKTQYF.

V and J are TRBV5-1 and TRBJ2-7; 11 bases line up with TRBD1. With V trimmed by 3 bases and J by 7 bases, 6 bases remained unmatched. Germline-derived CDR1 and CDR2 are SGHRS and YFSETQ. The CDR3 spans 14 residues. CDR3 amino acids: CASSWGQGVREQYF. Here the CDR3 DNA reads TGCGCCAGCAGCTGGGGACAGGGGGTCAGAGAGCAGTACTTC.

This clone was counted between two and nine times. This rearrangement joins TRBV11-3 to TRBJ2-1; 10 bases are shared with TRBD2. This CDR3 is built from 15 residues. Trimming cost V 3 bases and J 7 bases; bases outside gene matches: 6. Germline V gene lookup returns CDR1 SGHNT and CDR2 YENEEA. This CDR3 reads CASSFSGRAPNEQFF. CDR3 in DNA: TGTGCCAGCAGCTTCAGCGGGAGGGCCCCAAATGAGCAGTTCTTC.

The gene calls are TRBV19 and TRBJ1-1; no clear D. Germline V gives CDR1 LNHDA, CDR2 SQIVND (reference sequence). The CDR3 covers 14 residues. Trimming removed 3 bases at V and 4 bases at J, with 12 bases between. This CDR3 is CASSMETRATEAFF. CDR3 nucleotide sequence: TGTGCCAGTAGTATGGAAACAAGGGCCACTGAAGCTTTCTTT.

The rearrangement joins TRBV27 to TRBJ2-1; D tentatively fits TRBD1 or TRBD2 (5 bases each). CDR1 is MNHEY, CDR2 SMNVEV, per germline (reference sequence). CDR3 size: 16 residues. Trimming removed 7 bases at V and 5 bases at J, with 21 bases between. Here the CDR3 reads CASTTPRDRLHNEQFF. For the CDR3, the DNA is TGTGCCAGCACCACCCCCCGGGACCGCTTACACAATGAGCAGTTCTTC.

This clone was seen at least ten times. At one end, the junction sequence differs from germline, possibly due to a read error. CDR3 residues: CASSLSGTGGKQPQHF. In DNA form, the CDR3 reads TGTGCCAGCAGCCTTTCCGGGACAGGGGGCAAACAGCCCCAGCATTTT. The chain joins TRBV2 to TRBJ1-5; 12 bases map to TRBD1. The CDR3 has 16 residues. Germline V gene sequence: CDR1 SNHLY, CDR2 FYNNEI.

The chain has TRBV2 and TRBJ1-5; weak D call: TRBD1 (6 bases). This CDR3 comprises 15 residues. Trimming pared 6 bases from V and 0 bases from J, leaving 12 bases between. Germline V gene data show CDR1 as SNHLY and CDR2 as FYNNEI. The CDR3 spells CASSLRGYSNQPQHF. The CDR3 nucleotides read TGTGCCAGCAGCCTCAGGGGTTATAGCAATCAGCCCCAGCATTTT.

The chain has TRBV28 and TRBJ1-1; no firm D call. The V gene's germline CDR1 is MDHEN and CDR2 SYDVKM. CDR3 size: 15 residues. The ends were cut back, 6 bases at V and 1 base at J, with 15 bases in the middle. This CDR3 is CASSLAREGNTEAFF. The DNA of the CDR3 is TGTGCCAGCAGCCTTGCCCGGGAGGGGAACACTGAAGCTTTCTTT.

This clone was counted once. This chain joins TRBV7-2 and TRBJ2-7; 8 bases are shared with TRBD1. V shed 5 bases, J shed 5 bases, and the junction held 8 bases outside the gene matches. This CDR3 is 14 amino acids long. CDR1 is SGHTA, CDR2 FQGNSA, per germline. The CDR3 DNA sequence: TGTGCCAGCAGCCAAGGACAGGGATTTGACGAGCAGTACTTC. It translates to CASSQGQGFDEQYF.

The rearrangement uses TRBV5-1 and TRBJ2-3, with 7 bases matching TRBD1. V was pared by 3 bases and J by 0 bases, with 1 base of the junction left unmatched. The CDR3 is made up of 14 amino acids. Per germline, CDR1 SGHRS and CDR2 YFSETQ. CDR3 sequence: CASSSTGSTDTQYF. The CDR3 DNA sequence: TGCGCCAGCAGCTCGACAGGGAGCACAGATACGCAGTATTTT. The complete variable domain, with remaining parts taken from reference TRBV5-1 and TRBJ2-3, reads KAGVTQTPRYLIKTRGQQVTLSCSPISGHRSVSWYQQTPGQGLQFLFEYFSETQRNKGNFPGRFSGRQFSNSRSEMNVSTLELGDSALYLCASSSTGSTDTQYFGPGTRLTVL.

The V call is TRBV28, the J call TRBJ2-1; 7 bases are a match to TRBD2. V trimming: 1 base; J trimming: 7 bases; junction bases outside the gene matches: 4. Germline CDR1 MDHEN, CDR2 SYDVKM. The CDR3 covers 14 residues. CDR3 nucleotides: TGTGCCAGCAGTTTATTCGGCGGGAGTAATGAGCAGTTCTTC. Protein sequence: CASSLFGGSNEQFF.

The chain is built from TRBV30 and TRBJ2-5, with 15 bases aligning to TRBD2. Germline CDR1 GTSNPN, CDR2 SVGIG (reference sequence). V dropped 5 bases and J dropped 11; count of bases not matched to a gene: 3. The CDR3 loop spans 12 amino acids. The CDR3 is CAWGLAGGPQYF. The CDR3 coding sequence is TGTGCCTGGGGACTAGCGGGAGGGCCGCAGTACTTC.

The chain combines TRBV19 with TRBJ1-3; TRBD1 matches 8 bases. The J segment lost 2 bases and the V segment lost 5 bases, leaving 2 bases of the junction unmatched. Germline V gene sequence: CDR1 LNHDA, CDR2 SQIVND (reference sequence). The CDR3 covers 14 residues. The CDR3, as DNA: TGTGCCAGTAGTTGGACAGGGCCTGGAAACACCATATATTTT. Protein product: CASSWTGPGNTIYF.

The chain is built from TRBV11-2 and TRBJ2-3; D is unresolved. This CDR3 has 14 amino acids. The V and J ends lost 4 bases and 12 bases respectively, with 20 bases between them. The germline V gene has CDR1 SGHAT and CDR2 FQNNGV. CDR3 residues: CASSSPGATKIQYF. The CDR3 bases are TGTGCCAGCAGCTCCCCGGGCGCGACCAAGATACAGTATTTT.